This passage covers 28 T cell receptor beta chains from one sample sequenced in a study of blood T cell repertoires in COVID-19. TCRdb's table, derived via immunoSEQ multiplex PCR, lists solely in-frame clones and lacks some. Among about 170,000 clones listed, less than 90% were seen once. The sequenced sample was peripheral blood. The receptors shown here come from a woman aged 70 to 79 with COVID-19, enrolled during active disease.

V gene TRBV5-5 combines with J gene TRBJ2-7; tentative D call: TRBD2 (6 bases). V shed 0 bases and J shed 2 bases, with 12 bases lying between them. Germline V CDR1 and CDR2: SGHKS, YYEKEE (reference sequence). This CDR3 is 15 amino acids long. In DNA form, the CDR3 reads TGTGCCAGCAGCTTGGGAAGGACGGGAGCCTACGAGCAGTACTTC. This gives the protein CASSLGRTGAYEQYF. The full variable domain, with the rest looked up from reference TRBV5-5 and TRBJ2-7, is DAGVTQSPTHLIKTRGQQVTLRCSPISGHKSVSWYQQVLGQGPQFIFQYYEKEERGRGNFPDRFSARQFPNYSSELNVNALLLGDSALYLCASSLGRTGAYEQYFGPGTRLTVT.

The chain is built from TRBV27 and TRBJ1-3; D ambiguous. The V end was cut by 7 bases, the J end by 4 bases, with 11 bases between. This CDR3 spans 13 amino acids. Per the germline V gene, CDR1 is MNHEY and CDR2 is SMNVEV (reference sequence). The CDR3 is CASKKNRGNTIYF. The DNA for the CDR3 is TGTGCCAGCAAGAAAAACAGAGGAAACACCATATATTTT.

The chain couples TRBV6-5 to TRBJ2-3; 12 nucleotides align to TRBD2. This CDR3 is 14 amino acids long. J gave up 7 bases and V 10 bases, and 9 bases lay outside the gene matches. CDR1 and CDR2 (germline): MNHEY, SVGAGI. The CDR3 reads CATQLAGGPHTQYF. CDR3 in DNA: TGTGCCACACAACTAGCGGGAGGCCCACATACGCAGTATTTT.

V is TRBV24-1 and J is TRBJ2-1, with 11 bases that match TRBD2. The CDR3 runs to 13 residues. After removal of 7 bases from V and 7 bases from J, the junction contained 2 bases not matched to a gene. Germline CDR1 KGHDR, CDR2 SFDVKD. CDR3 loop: CATRTSGTNEQFF. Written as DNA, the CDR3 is TGTGCCACCAGGACTAGCGGGACGAATGAGCAGTTCTTC.

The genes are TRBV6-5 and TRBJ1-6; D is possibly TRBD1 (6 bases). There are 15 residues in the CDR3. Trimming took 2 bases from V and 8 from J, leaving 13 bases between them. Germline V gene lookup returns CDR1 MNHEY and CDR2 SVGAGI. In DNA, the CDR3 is TGTGCCAGCAGTTACGAGATGGGGGCCGATTCACCCCTCCACTTT. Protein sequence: CASSYEMGADSPLHF.

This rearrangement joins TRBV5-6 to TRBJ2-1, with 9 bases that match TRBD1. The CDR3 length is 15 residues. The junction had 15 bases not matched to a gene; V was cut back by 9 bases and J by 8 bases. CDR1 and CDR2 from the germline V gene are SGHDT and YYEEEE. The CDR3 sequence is CATSRTGTGLDEQFF. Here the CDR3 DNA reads TGTGCCACTTCAAGAACCGGGACAGGGCTGGATGAGCAGTTCTTC.

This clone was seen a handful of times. In nucleotides, the CDR3 is TGTGCCTGGAGTGTATGGGTGCCAGGGATGAACACTGAAGCTTTCTTT. Translating it yields CAWSVWVPGMNTEAFF. The chain has TRBV30 and TRBJ1-1; possibly TRBD1 for D (5 bases). Looked up from germline, CDR1 is GTSNPN and CDR2 is SVGIG (reference sequence). The ends were cut back, 0 bases at V and 0 bases at J, with 14 bases in the middle. The length of the CDR3 is 16 residues.

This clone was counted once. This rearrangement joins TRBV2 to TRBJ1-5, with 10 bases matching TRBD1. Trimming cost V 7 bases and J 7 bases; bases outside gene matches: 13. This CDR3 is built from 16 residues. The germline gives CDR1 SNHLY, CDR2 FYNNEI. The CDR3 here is CASMENRDRGGQPQHF. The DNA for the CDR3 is TGTGCCAGCATGGAAAACCGGGACAGGGGTGGGCAGCCCCAGCATTTT.

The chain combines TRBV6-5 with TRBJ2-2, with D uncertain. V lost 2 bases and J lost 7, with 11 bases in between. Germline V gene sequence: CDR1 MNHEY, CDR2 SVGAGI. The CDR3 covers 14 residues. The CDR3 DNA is TGTGCCAGCAGTTACCGACTCTCCGTCGGGGAGCTGTTTTTT. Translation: CASSYRLSVGELFF.

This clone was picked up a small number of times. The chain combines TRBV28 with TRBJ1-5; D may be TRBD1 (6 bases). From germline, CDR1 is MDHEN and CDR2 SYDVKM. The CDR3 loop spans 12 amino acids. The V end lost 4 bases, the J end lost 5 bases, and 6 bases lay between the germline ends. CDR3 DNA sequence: TGTGCCAGCAGTTCAGGGGATCAGCCCCAGCATTTT. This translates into CASSSGDQPQHF.

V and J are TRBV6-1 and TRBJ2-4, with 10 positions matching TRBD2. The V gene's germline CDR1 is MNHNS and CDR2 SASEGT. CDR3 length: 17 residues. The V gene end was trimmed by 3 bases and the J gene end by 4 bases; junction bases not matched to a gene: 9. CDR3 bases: TGTGCCAGCAGTGAGCCCCGCGCTAGCGGGGGAAAAAACATTCAGTACTTC. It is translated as CASSEPRASGGKNIQYF.

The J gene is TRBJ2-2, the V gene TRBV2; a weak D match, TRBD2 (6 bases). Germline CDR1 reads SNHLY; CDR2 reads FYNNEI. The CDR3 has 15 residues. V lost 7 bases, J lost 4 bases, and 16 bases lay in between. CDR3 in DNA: TGTGCCAGCACCCGTGCGGGATTTGTCACCGGGGAGCTGTTTTTT. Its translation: CASTRAGFVTGELFF. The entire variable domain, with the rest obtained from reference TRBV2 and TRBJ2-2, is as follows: EPEVTQTPSHQVTQMGQEVILRCVPISNHLYFYWYRQILGQKVEFLVSFYNNEISEKSEIFDDQFSVERPDGSNFTLKIRSTKLEDSAMYFCASTRAGFVTGELFFGEGSRLTVL.

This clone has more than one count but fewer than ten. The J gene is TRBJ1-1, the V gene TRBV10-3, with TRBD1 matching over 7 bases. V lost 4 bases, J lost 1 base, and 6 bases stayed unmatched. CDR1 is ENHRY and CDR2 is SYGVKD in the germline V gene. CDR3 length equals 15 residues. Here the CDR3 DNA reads TGTGCCATCAGTGTGAGGGGGACAGCGAACACTGAAGCTTTCTTT. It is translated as CAISVRGTANTEAFF.

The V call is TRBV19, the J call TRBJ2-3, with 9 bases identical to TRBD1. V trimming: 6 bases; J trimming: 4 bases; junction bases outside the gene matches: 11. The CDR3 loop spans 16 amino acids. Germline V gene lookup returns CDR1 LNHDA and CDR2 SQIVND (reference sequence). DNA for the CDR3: TGTGCCAGTAGCAAGCCGGGACAGGGTTTCCCAGATACGCAGTATTTT. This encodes CASSKPGQGFPDTQYF.

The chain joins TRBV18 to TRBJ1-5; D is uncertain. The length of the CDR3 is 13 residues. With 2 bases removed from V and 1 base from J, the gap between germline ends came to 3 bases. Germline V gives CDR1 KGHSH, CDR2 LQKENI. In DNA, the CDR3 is TGTGCCAGCTCACCAATAAGCAATCAGCCCCAGCATTTT. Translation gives CASSPISNQPQHF.

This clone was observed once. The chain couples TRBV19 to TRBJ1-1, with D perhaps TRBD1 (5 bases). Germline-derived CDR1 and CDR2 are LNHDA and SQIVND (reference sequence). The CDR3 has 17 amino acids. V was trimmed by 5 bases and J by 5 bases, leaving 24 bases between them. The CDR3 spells CASSAVQTAQRGTEAFF. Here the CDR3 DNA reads TGTGCCAGTAGTGCCGTCCAGACAGCCCAAAGGGGAACTGAAGCTTTCTTT. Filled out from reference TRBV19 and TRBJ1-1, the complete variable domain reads DGGITQSPKYLFRKEGQNVTLSCEQNLNHDAMYWYRQDPGQGLRLIYYSQIVNDFQKGDIAEGYSVSREKKESFPLTVTSAQKNPTAFYLCASSAVQTAQRGTEAFFGQGTRLTVV.

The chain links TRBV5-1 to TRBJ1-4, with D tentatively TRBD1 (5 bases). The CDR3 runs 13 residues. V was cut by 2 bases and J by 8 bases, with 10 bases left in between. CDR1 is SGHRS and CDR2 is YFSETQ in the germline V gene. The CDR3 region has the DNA TGCGCCAGCAGCTTCCAGGGAAACGAAAAACTGTTTTTT. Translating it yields CASSFQGNEKLFF.

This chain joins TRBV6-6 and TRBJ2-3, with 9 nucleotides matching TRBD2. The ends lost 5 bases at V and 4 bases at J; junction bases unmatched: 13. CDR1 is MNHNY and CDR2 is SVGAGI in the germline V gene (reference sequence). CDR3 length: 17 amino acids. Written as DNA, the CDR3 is TGTGCCAGCAGTCGCCTAAAGAGCGGGAGGATCCCAGATACGCAGTATTTT. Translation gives CASSRLKSGRIPDTQYF.

The DNA for the CDR3 is TGTGCCACCAGTGATCGTGGGTCTAGTCACAATGAGCAGTTCTTC. It yields the protein CATSDRGSSHNEQFF. The chain has TRBV24-1 and TRBJ2-1; D ambiguous. Germline-derived CDR1 and CDR2 are KGHDR and SFDVKD. Trimming removed 3 bases from V and 5 bases from J, with 13 bases in between. The CDR3 spans 15 residues.

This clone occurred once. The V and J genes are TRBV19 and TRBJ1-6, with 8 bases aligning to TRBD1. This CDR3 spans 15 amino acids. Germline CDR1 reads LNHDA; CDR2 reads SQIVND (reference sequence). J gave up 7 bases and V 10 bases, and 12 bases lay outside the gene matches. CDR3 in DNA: TGTGCCACCAACGGGGACAGGTCTAGGAATTCACCCCTCCACTTT. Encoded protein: CATNGDRSRNSPLHF.

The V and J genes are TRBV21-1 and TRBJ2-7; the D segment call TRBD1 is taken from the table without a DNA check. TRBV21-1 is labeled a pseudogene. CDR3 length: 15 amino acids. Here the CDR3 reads CASSKTGTGPHEQYV. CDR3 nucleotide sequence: TGTGCCAGCAGCAAGACCGGGACAGGGCCCCACGAGCAGTACGTC.

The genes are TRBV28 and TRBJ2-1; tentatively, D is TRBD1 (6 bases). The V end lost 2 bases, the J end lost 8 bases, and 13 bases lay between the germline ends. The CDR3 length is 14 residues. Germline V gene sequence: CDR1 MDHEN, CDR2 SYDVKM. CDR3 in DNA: TGTGCCAGCAGTTTAGGCAGGGGCCTCGATGAGCAGTTCTTC. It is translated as CASSLGRGLDEQFF.

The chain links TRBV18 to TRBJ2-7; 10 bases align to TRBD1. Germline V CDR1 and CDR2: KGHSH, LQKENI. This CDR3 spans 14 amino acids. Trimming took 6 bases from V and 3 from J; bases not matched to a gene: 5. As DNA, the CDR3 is TGTGCCAGCTCGCGCCGGGACAGGGGCTACGAGCAGTACTTC. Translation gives CASSRRDRGYEQYF. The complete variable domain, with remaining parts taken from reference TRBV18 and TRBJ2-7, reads NAGVMQNPRHLVRRRGQEARLRCSPMKGHSHVYWYRQLPEEGLKFMVYLQKENIIDESGMPKERFSAEFPKEGPSILRIQQVVRGDSAAYFCASSRRDRGYEQYFGPGTRLTVT.

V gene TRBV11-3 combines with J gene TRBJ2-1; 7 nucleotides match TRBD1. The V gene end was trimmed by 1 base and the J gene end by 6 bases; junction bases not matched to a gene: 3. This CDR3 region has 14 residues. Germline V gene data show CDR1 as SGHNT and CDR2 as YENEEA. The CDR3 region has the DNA TGTGCCAGCAGCTTAGGAGGGACAGTCAATGAGCAGTTCTTC. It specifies CASSLGGTVNEQFF.

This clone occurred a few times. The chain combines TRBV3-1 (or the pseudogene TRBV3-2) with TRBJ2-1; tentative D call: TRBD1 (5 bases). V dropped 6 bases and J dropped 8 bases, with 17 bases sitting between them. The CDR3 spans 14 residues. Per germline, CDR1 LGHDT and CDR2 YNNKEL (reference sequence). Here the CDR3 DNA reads TGTGCCAGCAGGGACACCGGACCAATCGATGAGCAGTTCTTC. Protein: CASRDTGPIDEQFF.

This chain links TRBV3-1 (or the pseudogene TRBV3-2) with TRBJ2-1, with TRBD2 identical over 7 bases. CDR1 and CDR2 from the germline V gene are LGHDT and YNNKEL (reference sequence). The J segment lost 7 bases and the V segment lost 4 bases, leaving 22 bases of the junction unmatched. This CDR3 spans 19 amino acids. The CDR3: CASSPLPTFLADIRNEQFF. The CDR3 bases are TGTGCCAGCAGCCCGCTGCCCACGTTCCTAGCGGATATTAGGAATGAGCAGTTCTTC.

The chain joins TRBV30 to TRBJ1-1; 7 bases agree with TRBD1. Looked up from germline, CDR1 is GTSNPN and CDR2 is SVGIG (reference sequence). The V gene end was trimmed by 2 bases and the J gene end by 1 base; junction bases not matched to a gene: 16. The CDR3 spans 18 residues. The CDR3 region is CAWSLLGQPTTGNTEAFF. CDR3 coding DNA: TGTGCCTGGAGTCTACTGGGACAGCCCACGACCGGGAACACTGAAGCTTTCTTT. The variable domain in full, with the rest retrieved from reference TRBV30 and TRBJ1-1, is SQTIHQWPATLVQPVGSPLSLECTVEGTSNPNLYWYRQAAGRGLQLLFYSVGIGQISSEVPQNLSASRPQDRQFILSSKKLLLSDSGFYLCAWSLLGQPTTGNTEAFFGQGTRLTVV.

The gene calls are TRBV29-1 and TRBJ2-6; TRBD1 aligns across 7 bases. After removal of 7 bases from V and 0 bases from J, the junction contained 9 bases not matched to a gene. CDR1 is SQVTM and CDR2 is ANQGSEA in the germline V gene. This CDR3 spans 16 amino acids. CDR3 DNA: TGCAGCGCCCGCGGACAGGAAATCTCTGGGGCCAACGTCCTGACTTTC. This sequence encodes CSARGQEISGANVLTF.